Listed here are 32 T cell receptor beta chains from one sample, sequenced in a study of PD-1 blockade in classical Hodgkin lymphoma. Noted time point: cycle 4 day 1 (C4D1), after less than 7 weeks of nivolumab. Following autologous stem cell transplantation, relapse occurred in every patient, and exposure to brentuximab vedotin varied. The authors purified CD4+ T cells from thawed PBMCs by magnetic negative selection. Method: immunoSEQ multiplex PCR; TCRdb's copy keeps in-frame clones and lacks some. The sample yields 20,000 to 25,000 clones, roughly 80% seen once. The source was CD4+ T cells from blood, collected before the fourth cycle of nivolumab. These receptors were taken from a human donor with classical Hodgkin lymphoma.

J is TRBJ1-2 and V is TRBV5-4, with a tentative D call TRBD1 (5 bases). The germline V gene has CDR1 SGHNT and CDR2 YYREEE (reference sequence). V dropped 4 bases and J dropped 4 bases, with 14 bases sitting between them. CDR3 length equals 14 residues. CDR3 nucleotide sequence: TGTGCCAGCAGCCCTGGGGGGGATACCTATGGCTACACCTTC. Amino acid sequence: CASSPGGDTYGYTF.

The chain recombines TRBV30 with TRBJ1-4, with a weak D call TRBD1 (5 bases). The length of the CDR3 is 14 residues. Germline CDR1 GTSNPN, CDR2 SVGIG (reference sequence). The V gene lost 3 bases and the J gene lost 4 bases, with 12 bases spanning the gap. Written as DNA, the CDR3 is TGTGCCTGGAGCAGAGGGGAGGGTAATGAAAAACTGTTTTTT. Translated: CAWSRGEGNEKLFF.

The chain combines TRBV5-1 with TRBJ1-1; TRBD1 aligns across 7 bases. The trim removed 1 base at V and 0 bases at J, leaving 6 bases unmatched. In germline, CDR1 is SGHRS, CDR2 YFSETQ. This CDR3 is 16 amino acids long. The CDR3 region has the DNA TGCGCCAGCAGCTTGAGACAGGGAGACATGAACACTGAAGCTTTCTTT. Translating gives CASSLRQGDMNTEAFF.

The V gene is TRBV7-2, the J gene TRBJ2-7, with D perhaps matching TRBD2 (7 bases). Germline lookup yields CDR1 SGHTA and CDR2 FQGNSA. Trimming stripped 3 bases from V and 3 bases from J, with 15 bases between. CDR3 length equals 15 residues. The CDR3 protein is CASSLGGAYLYEQYF. Written as DNA, the CDR3 is TGTGCCAGCAGCTTGGGGGGGGCCTACCTCTACGAGCAGTACTTC. Full variable domain (rest looked up from reference TRBV7-2 and TRBJ2-7): GAGVSQSPSNKVTEKGKDVELRCDPISGHTALYWYRQSLGQGLEFLIYFQGNSAPDKSGLPSDRFSAERTGGSVSTLTIQRTQQEDSAVYLCASSLGGAYLYEQYFGPGTRLTVT.

The count of this clone is one. The genes are TRBV11-3 and TRBJ2-7; TRBD2 matches 10 bases. The junction had 7 bases not matched to a gene; V was cut back by 2 bases and J by 0 bases. Germline V CDR1 and CDR2: SGHNT, YENEEA. The CDR3 is 17 residues long. For the CDR3, the DNA is TGTGCCAGCAGCTTACGTAGCGGGGGGCCCAGCTCCTACGAGCAGTACTTC. Translating it yields CASSLRSGGPSSYEQYF.

The chain links TRBV19 to TRBJ1-1, with 9 bases lining up with TRBD1. Germline CDR1 is LNHDA and CDR2 is SQIVND (reference sequence). The CDR3 runs to 16 residues. V lost 5 bases to trimming and J lost 1 base; unmatched junction nucleotides: 8. This CDR3 reads CASSPGTGKENTEAFF. Written as DNA, the CDR3 is TGTGCCAGTAGTCCAGGGACAGGGAAGGAGAACACTGAAGCTTTCTTT.

This chain links TRBV27 with TRBJ1-1; the match to TRBD1 covers 10 bases. In germline, CDR1 is MNHEY, CDR2 SMNVEV (reference sequence). V shed 3 bases, J shed 5 bases, and the junction held 3 bases outside the gene matches. CDR3 length: 14 amino acids. CDR3 sequence: CASSFWDRGTEAFF. CDR3 sequence (DNA): TGTGCCAGCAGTTTTTGGGACAGGGGTACTGAAGCTTTCTTT.

J is TRBJ2-5 and V is TRBV7-2; 9 nucleotides agree with TRBD2. Trimming removed 3 bases from V and 7 bases from J; junction bases left unmatched: 12. This CDR3 has 16 amino acids. Per germline, CDR1 SGHTA and CDR2 FQGNSA. This chain's CDR3 is CASSLNPGTSSGTQYF. CDR3 DNA sequence: TGTGCCAGCAGCTTGAACCCCGGGACTAGCAGCGGGACCCAGTACTTC. The whole variable domain, filled in from reference TRBV7-2 and TRBJ2-5, reads GAGVSQSPSNKVTEKGKDVELRCDPISGHTALYWYRQSLGQGLEFLIYFQGNSAPDKSGLPSDRFSAERTGGSVSTLTIQRTQQEDSAVYLCASSLNPGTSSGTQYFGPGTRLLVL.

This chain joins TRBV11-2 and TRBJ1-1, with D possibly matching TRBD1 (5 bases). This CDR3 has 15 residues. V was cut by 1 base and J by 4 bases, with 13 bases left in between. Germline values: CDR1 SGHAT, CDR2 FQNNGV. In DNA form, the CDR3 reads TGTGCCAGCAGCTTAGGGTCGGTGGGGGGCACTGAAGCTTTCTTT. This gives the protein CASSLGSVGGTEAFF.

The chain carries TRBV6-5 and TRBJ2-5, with D maybe TRBD2 (7 bases). Germline CDR1 reads MNHEY; CDR2 reads SVGAGI. V lost 2 bases and J 7 bases, leaving 14 bases between the germline ends. CDR3 length: 14 residues. The CDR3 nucleotides are TGTGCCAGCAGTTACGGCGTGGGAGGGGGGACCCAGTACTTC. Encoded protein: CASSYGVGGGTQYF.

The chain carries TRBV10-3 and TRBJ1-4, with D possibly TRBD1 on 5 matching bases. The ends were cut back, 8 bases at V and 7 bases at J, with 14 bases in the middle. This CDR3 has 13 amino acids. Germline CDR1 and CDR2: ENHRY and SYGVKD. CDR3 protein: CAIGRGSAEKLFF. As DNA, the CDR3 is TGTGCCATCGGCCGGGGGTCGGCTGAAAAACTGTTTTTT.

This chain links TRBV5-1 with TRBJ2-5, with D perhaps matching TRBD2 (6 bases). V lost 1 base to trimming and J lost 1 base, with 14 bases between them. This CDR3 comprises 16 residues. Germline-derived CDR1 and CDR2 are SGHRS and YFSETQ. The CDR3 protein is CASSLFPGLGQETQYF. CDR3 sequence (DNA): TGCGCCAGCAGCTTGTTCCCGGGACTCGGCCAAGAGACCCAGTACTTC.

The V and J genes are TRBV5-1 and TRBJ2-7, with a weak D call TRBD1 (6 bases). CDR1 SGHRS and CDR2 YFSETQ come from the germline V gene. The CDR3 runs 13 residues. Trimming took 4 bases from V and 3 from J, leaving 11 bases between them. The CDR3 loop is CASSPGENYEQYF. CDR3 DNA sequence: TGCGCCAGCAGCCCAGGGGAGAACTACGAGCAGTACTTC.

CDR3 in DNA: TGCAGCGTTGGAACAAATTGGGCAGATACGCAGTATTTT. Its protein is CSVGTNWADTQYF. This chain uses TRBV29-1 with TRBJ2-3; D is unresolved. Trimming removed 4 bases at V and 4 bases at J, with 12 bases between. This CDR3 is 13 amino acids long. Germline assignment: CDR1 SQVTM and CDR2 ANQGSEA.

This chain joins TRBV10-3 and TRBJ2-7; 9 bases line up with TRBD1. V shed 6 bases and J 6 bases; nucleotides not matched to a gene: 12. CDR3 length: 15 amino acids. The germline V gene has CDR1 ENHRY and CDR2 SYGVKD. CDR3 coding DNA: TGTGCCATCAGCTCATGGGACAGGGAGGCGCGCGAGCAGTACTTC. This gives the protein CAISSWDREAREQYF.

This clone turned up a few times. The CDR3 DNA reads TGCGCCAGCAGTGAGTTGGGGCAGGGCAATTATCAGCCCCAGCATTTT. It codes for CASSELGQGNYQPQHF. The chain is built from TRBV10-2 and TRBJ1-5; D is possibly TRBD1 (5 bases). The length of the CDR3 is 16 residues. The V and J ends lost 1 base and 5 bases respectively, with 15 bases between them. The germline gives CDR1 WSHSY, CDR2 SAAADI.

The V gene is TRBV6-5, the J gene TRBJ1-1; TRBD1 might be the D (5 bases). Germline V CDR1 and CDR2: MNHEY, SVGAGI. The V end was cut by 0 bases, the J end by 1 base, with 9 bases between. The CDR3 extends over 15 amino acids. CDR3 nucleotide sequence: TGTGCCAGCAGTTACTCAACAAGGGGGAACACTGAAGCTTTCTTT. Its translation: CASSYSTRGNTEAFF.

J is TRBJ2-4 and V is TRBV12-2; TRBD1, the D gene given by the table, was not confirmed from the DNA. TRBV12-2 is annotated as a pseudogene. The CDR3 spans 16 residues. The CDR3 nucleotides are TGTGCAAGTCGCTTAGAGGTTTGGGGACAGAAAAACATTCAGTACTTC. Translated, it gives CASRLEVWGQKNIQYF.

This sequence joins TRBV6-6 and TRBJ2-7, with 7 bases that match TRBD2. From germline, CDR1 is MNHNY and CDR2 SVGAGI (reference sequence). Trimming removed 0 bases from V and 1 base from J; junction bases left unmatched: 0. The CDR3 is 14 amino acids. The CDR3 is CASSYSGGSYEQYF. The CDR3 DNA sequence: TGTGCCAGCAGTTACTCGGGGGGGTCCTACGAGCAGTACTTC.

This chain joins TRBV7-2 and TRBJ2-3; D is unresolved. Trimming cost V 5 bases and J 2 bases, with 2 bases left between them. The CDR3 loop spans 11 amino acids. The germline V gene has CDR1 SGHTA and CDR2 FQGNSA. CDR3 DNA: TGTGCCAGCAGCGTCACAGATACGCAGTATTTT. Amino acids: CASSVTDTQYF.

The V call is TRBV7-8, the J call TRBJ1-3; the D gene is possibly TRBD1 (5 bases). CDR3 length equals 15 residues. Trimming stripped 1 base from V and 2 bases from J, with 9 bases between. Germline V gene data show CDR1 as SGHVS and CDR2 as FQNEAQ. The chain's CDR3 is CASSLVGGTGNTIYF. CDR3 coding DNA: TGTGCCAGCAGCTTAGTCGGGGGAACTGGAAACACCATATATTTT.

This chain connects TRBV28 to TRBJ1-3; TRBD1 matches 8 bases. The CDR3 runs to 13 residues. Per germline, CDR1 MDHEN and CDR2 SYDVKM. Unmatched junction bases numbered 3, after V lost 11 bases and J lost 0 bases. The CDR3 DNA follows: TGTGCCGGGACAGGCAGCTCTGGAAACACCATATATTTT. It specifies CAGTGSSGNTIYF.

Written as DNA, the CDR3 is TGTGCCAGCAGCTTTACCGCCGACAGCTACGAGCAGTACTTC. It codes for CASSFTADSYEQYF. The V call is TRBV11-2, the J call TRBJ2-7; D is possibly TRBD1 (5 bases). This CDR3 is 14 amino acids long. Germline V gene lookup returns CDR1 SGHAT and CDR2 FQNNGV. V lost 3 bases and J lost 3, with 12 bases in between.

The J gene is TRBJ2-7, the V gene TRBV7-6; 8 bases are a match to TRBD2. V shed 4 bases, J shed 0 bases, and the junction held 11 bases outside the gene matches. CDR3 length: 17 amino acids. Germline loops: CDR1 SGHVS, CDR2 FNYEAQ. CDR3 residues: CASSSGGAGDLSYEQYF. CDR3 DNA sequence: TGTGCCAGCAGCTCCGGGGGGGCGGGTGACCTCTCCTACGAGCAGTACTTC. The whole variable domain, remainder taken from reference TRBV7-6 and TRBJ2-7, is GAGVSQSPRYKVTKRGQDVALRCDPISGHVSLYWYRQALGQGPEFLTYFNYEAQQDKSGLPNDRFSAERPEGSISTLTIQRTEQRDSAMYRCASSSGGAGDLSYEQYFGPGTRLTVT.

The V gene is TRBV9, the J gene TRBJ1-3; tentatively, D is TRBD1 (5 bases). The germline gives CDR1 SGDLS, CDR2 YYNGEE. Trimming removed 9 bases at V and 4 bases at J, with 20 bases between. CDR3 length: 15 residues. The CDR3 here is CATAPSGDLGNTIYF. CDR3 sequence (DNA): TGTGCCACCGCCCCTAGTGGGGACTTGGGAAACACCATATATTTT.

This sequence joins TRBV18 and TRBJ1-1; the D is unclear. V dropped 3 bases and J dropped 0 bases, with 11 bases sitting between them. Germline CDR1 KGHSH, CDR2 LQKENI. The length of the CDR3 is 15 residues. This chain's CDR3 is CASSPAAVMNTEAFF. DNA for the CDR3: TGTGCCAGCTCACCCGCGGCGGTTATGAACACTGAAGCTTTCTTT. Using reference TRBV18 and TRBJ1-1 for the parts outside the CDR3, the full variable domain is NAGVMQNPRHLVRRRGQEARLRCSPMKGHSHVYWYRQLPEEGLKFMVYLQKENIIDESGMPKERFSAEFPKEGPSILRIQQVVRGDSAAYFCASSPAAVMNTEAFFGQGTRLTVV.

This chain joins TRBV27 and TRBJ1-6; 7 nucleotides align to TRBD1. The CDR3 loop spans 16 amino acids. Trimming cost V 6 bases and J 0 bases; bases outside gene matches: 5. Per the germline V gene, CDR1 is MNHEY and CDR2 is SMNVEV (reference sequence). CDR3 residues: CASRATGVSYNSPLHF. As DNA, the CDR3 is TGTGCCAGCAGAGCTACAGGGGTCTCCTATAATTCACCCCTCCACTTT.

The chain employs TRBV15 and TRBJ2-7; 9 bases line up with TRBD1. V lost 1 base to trimming and J lost 6 bases; unmatched junction nucleotides: 4. The germline gives CDR1 LNHNV, CDR2 YYDKDF (reference sequence). This CDR3 spans 14 amino acids. CDR3 amino acids: CATSRGTGDLEQYF. As DNA, the CDR3 is TGTGCCACCAGCAGAGGGACAGGGGACCTCGAGCAGTACTTC.

This chain links TRBV5-1 with TRBJ1-4; TRBD1 aligns across 8 bases. V shed 4 bases, J shed 8 bases, and the junction held 13 bases outside the gene matches. The CDR3 runs 16 residues. Per the germline V gene, CDR1 is SGHRS and CDR2 is YFSETQ. The CDR3 here is CASSPGQAAAGEKLFF. The DNA of the CDR3 is TGCGCCAGCAGCCCGGGACAGGCCGCCGCAGGCGAAAAACTGTTTTTT. Using reference TRBV5-1 and TRBJ1-4 for the parts outside the CDR3, the full variable domain is KAGVTQTPRYLIKTRGQQVTLSCSPISGHRSVSWYQQTPGQGLQFLFEYFSETQRNKGNFPGRFSGRQFSNSRSEMNVSTLELGDSALYLCASSPGQAAAGEKLFFGSGTQLSVL.

The genes are TRBV18 and TRBJ1-2; D is perhaps TRBD1 (6 bases). This CDR3 has 17 residues. V shed 3 bases and J shed 1 base, with 18 bases lying between them. Germline CDR1 and CDR2: KGHSH and LQKENI. Here the CDR3 DNA reads TGTGCCAGCTCACCCAGCGGGGGGGGCGGAAGTAACTATGGCTACACCTTC. It is translated as CASSPSGGGGSNYGYTF.

This sequence joins TRBV6-5 and TRBJ1-2; possibly TRBD1 for D (5 bases). Trimming cost V 2 bases and J 3 bases, with 13 bases left between them. Germline CDR1 and CDR2: MNHEY and SVGAGI. The CDR3 sequence is 15 residues long. The CDR3 is CASSYSSPGDYGYTF. CDR3 DNA: TGTGCCAGCAGTTACAGTTCTCCGGGGGACTATGGCTACACCTTC.

This clone came up once. The genes are TRBV19 and TRBJ2-5; D uncertain. The V gene lost 5 bases and the J gene lost 1 base, with 14 bases spanning the gap. The CDR3 is made up of 15 amino acids. In germline, CDR1 is LNHDA, CDR2 SQIVND (reference sequence). CDR3 residues: CASSLSLQPQETQYF. CDR3 in DNA: TGTGCCAGTAGTCTAAGTCTTCAGCCCCAAGAGACCCAGTACTTC.